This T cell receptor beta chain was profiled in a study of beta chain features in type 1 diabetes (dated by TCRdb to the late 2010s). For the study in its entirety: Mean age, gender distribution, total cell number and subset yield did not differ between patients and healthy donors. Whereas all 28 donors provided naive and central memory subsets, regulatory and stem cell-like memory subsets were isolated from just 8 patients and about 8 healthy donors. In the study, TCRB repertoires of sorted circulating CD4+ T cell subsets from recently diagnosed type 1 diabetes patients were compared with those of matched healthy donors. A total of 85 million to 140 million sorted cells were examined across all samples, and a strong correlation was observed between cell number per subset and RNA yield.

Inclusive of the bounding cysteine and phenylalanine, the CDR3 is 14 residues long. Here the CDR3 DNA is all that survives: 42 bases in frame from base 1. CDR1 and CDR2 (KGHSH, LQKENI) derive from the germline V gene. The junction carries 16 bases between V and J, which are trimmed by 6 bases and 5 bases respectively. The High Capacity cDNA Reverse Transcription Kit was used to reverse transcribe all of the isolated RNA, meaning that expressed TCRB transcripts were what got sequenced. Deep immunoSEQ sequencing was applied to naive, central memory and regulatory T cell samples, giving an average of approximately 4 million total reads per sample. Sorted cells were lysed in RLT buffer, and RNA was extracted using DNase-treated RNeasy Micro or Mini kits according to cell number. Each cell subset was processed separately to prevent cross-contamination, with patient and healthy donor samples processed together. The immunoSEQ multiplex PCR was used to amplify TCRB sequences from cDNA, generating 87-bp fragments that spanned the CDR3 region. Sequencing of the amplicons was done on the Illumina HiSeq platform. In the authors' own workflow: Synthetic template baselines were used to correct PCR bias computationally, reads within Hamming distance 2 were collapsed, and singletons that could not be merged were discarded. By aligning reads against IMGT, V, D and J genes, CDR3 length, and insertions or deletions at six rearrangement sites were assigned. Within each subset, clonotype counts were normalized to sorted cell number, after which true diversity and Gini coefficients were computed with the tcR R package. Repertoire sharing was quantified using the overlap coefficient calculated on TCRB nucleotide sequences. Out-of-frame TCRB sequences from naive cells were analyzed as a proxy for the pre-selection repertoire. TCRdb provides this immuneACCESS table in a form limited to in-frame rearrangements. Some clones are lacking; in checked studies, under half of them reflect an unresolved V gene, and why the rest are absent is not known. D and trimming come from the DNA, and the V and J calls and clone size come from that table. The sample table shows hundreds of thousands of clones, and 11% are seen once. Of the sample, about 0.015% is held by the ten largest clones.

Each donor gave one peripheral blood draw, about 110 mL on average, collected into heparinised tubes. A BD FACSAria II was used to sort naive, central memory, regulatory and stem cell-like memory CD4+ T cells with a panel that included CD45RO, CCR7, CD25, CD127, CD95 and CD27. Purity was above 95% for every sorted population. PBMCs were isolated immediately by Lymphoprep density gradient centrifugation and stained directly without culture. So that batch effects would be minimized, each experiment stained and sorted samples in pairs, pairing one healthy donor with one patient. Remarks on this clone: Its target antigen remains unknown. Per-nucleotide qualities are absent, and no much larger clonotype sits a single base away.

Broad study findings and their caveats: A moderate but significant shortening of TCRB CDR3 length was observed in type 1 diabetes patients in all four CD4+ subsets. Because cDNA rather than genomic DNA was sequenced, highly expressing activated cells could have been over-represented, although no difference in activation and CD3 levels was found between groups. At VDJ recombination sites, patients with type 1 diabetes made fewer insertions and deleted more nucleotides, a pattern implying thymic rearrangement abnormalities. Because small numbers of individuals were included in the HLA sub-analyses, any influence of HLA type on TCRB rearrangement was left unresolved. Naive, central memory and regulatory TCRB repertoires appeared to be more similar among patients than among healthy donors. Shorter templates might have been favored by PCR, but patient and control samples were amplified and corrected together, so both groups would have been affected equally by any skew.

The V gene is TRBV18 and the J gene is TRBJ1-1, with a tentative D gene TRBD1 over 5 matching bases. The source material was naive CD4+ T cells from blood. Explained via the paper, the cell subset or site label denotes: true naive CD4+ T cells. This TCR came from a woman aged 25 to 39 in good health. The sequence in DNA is TGTGCCAGCTCCCCAACGGGACTTTTGACTGAAGCTTTCTTT. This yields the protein CASSPTGLLTEAFF.